The 20 T cell receptor beta chains below all came from one sample that was sequenced in a study of blood T cells in healthy people across ages (dated by TCRdb to between 2014 and 2017). Preparation of the library involved 5' RACE. Sequencing was performed on an Illumina HiSeq 2500. A second PCR of about 6 to 12 cycles was run with a J-beta primer mix and a sample-barcoded 5' primer. TCRdb's own reprocessing of the public reads used fastp at Q25 and MiXCR and kept productive beta chains. Duplicate CDR3 protein sequences are folded into a single record with the most common DNA and genes. This sample lists 650,000 to 1,000,000 distinct CDR3 sequences; around 34% were detected once. Together, the top ten hold around 13% of the sample. The source material was blood. These receptors came from a man aged 18 to 30 in good health.

J is TRBJ1-6 and V is TRBV5-1; D is undetermined. The CDR3 consists of 15 residues. Trimming stripped 3 bases from V and 8 bases from J, with 15 bases between. Germline V gives CDR1 SGHRS, CDR2 YFSETQ. The CDR3 DNA sequence: TGCGCCAGCAGCTGGGATGTGAGGTCTGATTCACCCCTCCACTTT. It codes for CASSWDVRSDSPLHF.

Only a few counts were recorded for this clonotype. The chain combines TRBV20-1 with TRBJ1-6, with unresolved D. This CDR3 has 15 residues. Deletions cut 0 bases from V and 0 bases from J, with 6 bases between. Germline-derived CDR1 and CDR2 are DFQATT and SNEGSKA (reference sequence). Written as DNA, the CDR3 is TGCAGTGCTAGAGAGGTTAGCTCCTATAATTCACCCCTCCACTTT. As protein: CSAREVSSYNSPLHF.

This clonotype has only a few counts. The rearrangement joins TRBV7-7 to TRBJ2-1; 8 bases fit TRBD1. This CDR3 has 15 amino acids. Looked up from germline, CDR1 is SSHAT and CDR2 is FNYEAQ (reference sequence). After removal of 4 bases from V and 4 bases from J, the junction contained 6 bases not matched to a gene. CDR3 in DNA: TGTGCCAGCAGCTCGGACAGGGCAAAATACAATGAGCAGTTCTTC. Translation gives CASSSDRAKYNEQFF.

This clonotype has at least ten counts. The V gene is TRBV6-2 or TRBV6-3, the J gene TRBJ2-1; 9 bases are a match to TRBD1. The ends lost 6 bases at V and 4 bases at J; junction bases unmatched: 7. Germline CDR1 reads MNHEY; CDR2 reads SVGEGT. The CDR3 length is 15 residues. The CDR3 DNA sequence: TGTGCCAGCAGCCTACAGGGGGCTCAATACAATGAGCAGTTCTTC. It specifies CASSLQGAQYNEQFF.

Only a few counts were recorded for this clonotype. V gene TRBV5-6 combines with J gene TRBJ2-7; no clear D. The CDR3 is made up of 16 amino acids. Germline assignment: CDR1 SGHDT and CDR2 YYEEEE. V gave up 2 bases and J gave up 0 bases, with 15 bases separating them. CDR3 amino acids: CASSLRDTRSSYEQYF. The CDR3, as DNA: TGTGCCAGCAGCTTACGAGACACCAGGAGCTCCTACGAGCAGTACTTC.

This clonotype was seen a few times. A read error may account for a junction end that differs from germline. CDR3 amino acids: CAGSPRGGKQTQYF. The CDR3 DNA reads TGTGCCGGCAGCCCCAGGGGGGGTAAGCAGACCCAGTACTTC. V usage is TRBV7-2 and J usage is TRBJ2-5, with D possibly called TRBD1 or TRBD2 (7 bases each). Germline CDR1 reads SGHTA; CDR2 reads FQGNSA. The CDR3 length is 14 residues.

This clonotype has a count of ten or more. The genes are TRBV7-2 and TRBJ1-6, with unresolved D. Germline V lookup: CDR1 SGHTA, CDR2 FQGNSA. V was pared by 1 base and J by 7 bases, with 5 bases between. The CDR3 loop spans 13 amino acids. Here the CDR3 reads CASSLEGNSPLHF. CDR3 DNA sequence: TGTGCCAGCAGCTTAGAGGGAAATTCACCCCTCCACTTT.

The V gene is TRBV5-1, the J gene TRBJ2-5, with TRBD2 matching over 11 bases. Germline V gene sequence: CDR1 SGHRS, CDR2 YFSETQ. J lost 11 bases, V lost 3 bases, and 9 bases had no gene match. The CDR3 is 14 residues long. CDR3 residues: CASSSLTSGNEQYF. Here the CDR3 DNA reads TGCGCCAGCAGCTCCCTGACTAGCGGGAATGAGCAGTACTTC. Full variable domain (remainder filled in from reference TRBV5-1 and TRBJ2-5): KAGVTQTPRYLIKTRGQQVTLSCSPISGHRSVSWYQQTPGQGLQFLFEYFSETQRNKGNFPGRFSGRQFSNSRSEMNVSTLELGDSALYLCASSSLTSGNEQYFGPGTRLLVL.

Comment on this clonotype: Just one base apart from a much larger clone, this may be a read error. The chain combines TRBV7-9 with TRBJ2-5; TRBD2 agrees at 8 bases. Unmatched junction bases numbered 20, after V lost 0 bases and J lost 11 bases. Germline V gene sequence: CDR1 SEHNR, CDR2 FQNEAQ (reference sequence). This CDR3 region has 18 residues. DNA of the CDR3: TGTGCCAGCAGCTTAGCAATGTCGGGACTAGGGGACTACAATGAGCAGTACTTC. Its protein product is CASSLAMSGLGDYNEQYF.

This clonotype was seen more than once but under ten times. The V gene is TRBV11-1, the J gene TRBJ1-1, with a possible D match to TRBD1 (5 bases). The germline V gene has CDR1 SGHAT and CDR2 FQDESV (reference sequence). V was cut by 3 bases and J by 11 bases, with 13 bases left in between. CDR3 length: 12 residues. The CDR3 DNA reads TGTGCCAGCAGCTTGAGGAACGAGGGGGCTTTCTTT. Translation gives CASSLRNEGAFF.

This clonotype has at least ten counts. The J gene is TRBJ2-1, the V gene TRBV5-4, with a tentative D call TRBD2 (5 bases). The CDR3 has 14 amino acids. V lost 5 bases, J lost 2 bases, and 11 bases lay in between. Germline CDR1 is SGHNT and CDR2 is YYREEE (reference sequence). CDR3 region: CASSRNGAYNEQFF. The CDR3 DNA reads as TGTGCCAGCAGTCGTAACGGGGCCTACAATGAGCAGTTCTTC.

In DNA, the CDR3 is TGCGCCAGCAGCTTGGGCGGGGGGCCCGAGGGGGAGCAGTTCTTC. Translated, it gives CASSLGGGPEGEQFF. The J gene is TRBJ2-1, the V gene TRBV5-1; TRBD2 aligns across 8 bases. The germline V gene has CDR1 SGHRS and CDR2 YFSETQ. The CDR3 covers 15 residues. V shed 0 bases and J 10 bases; nucleotides not matched to a gene: 9.

The chain has TRBV20-1 and TRBJ1-6; TRBD1 aligns across 8 bases. The CDR3 has 14 amino acids. With V trimmed by 4 bases and J by 10 bases, 9 bases remained unmatched. CDR1 DFQATT and CDR2 SNEGSKA come from the germline V gene (reference sequence). The CDR3 DNA follows: TGCAGTGCTAAGGACAGGGACATTCGATCACCCCTCCACTTT. This codes for CSAKDRDIRSPLHF.

This chain connects TRBV20-1 to TRBJ2-7; TRBD2 matches 10 bases. The J call is in doubt because the DNA end fits TRBJ2-5 better. The CDR3 sequence is 14 residues long. Germline V lookup: CDR1 DFQATT, CDR2 SNEGSKA (reference sequence). The CDR3 spells CSAELAGSVETQYF. Written as DNA, the CDR3 is TGCAGTGCTGAACTAGCGGGGTCTGTGGAGACCCAGTACTTC.

This clonotype was counted many times. The rearrangement joins TRBV12-3 or TRBV12-4 to TRBJ2-5; no reliable D call. CDR3 length equals 11 residues. Trimming stripped 10 bases from V and 1 base from J, with 7 bases between. The CDR3 region is CATRGQETQYF. Written as DNA, the CDR3 is TGTGCCACACGTGGCCAAGAGACCCAGTACTTC.

This rearrangement joins TRBV5-1 to TRBJ1-1; TRBD1 matches at 7 bases. CDR1 and CDR2 (germline): SGHRS, YFSETQ. Unmatched junction bases numbered 9, after V lost 4 bases and J lost 6 bases. CDR3 size: 14 residues. The CDR3: CASSPQGIFAEAFF. CDR3 DNA: TGCGCCAGCAGCCCACAGGGGATCTTCGCTGAAGCTTTCTTT.

This clonotype has ten or more counts. The CDR3 sequence: CASSLLGNYEQYF. DNA of the CDR3: TGCGCCAGCAGCTTGCTAGGGAACTACGAGCAGTACTTC. The rearrangement joins TRBV5-1 to TRBJ2-7; D uncertain. V dropped 1 base and J dropped 3 bases, with 8 bases sitting between them. Germline assignment: CDR1 SGHRS and CDR2 YFSETQ. This CDR3 region has 13 residues.

The chain couples TRBV2 to TRBJ1-2; 9 nucleotides line up with TRBD1. Germline V gene sequence: CDR1 SNHLY, CDR2 FYNNEI. V shed 6 bases and J 13 bases; nucleotides not matched to a gene: 3. The CDR3 runs 10 residues. The CDR3: CASSVQGATF. The CDR3 nucleotides are TGTGCCAGCAGCGTACAGGGGGCCACCTTC.

The V and J genes are TRBV9 and TRBJ1-1; D gene uncertain. Per the germline V gene, CDR1 is SGDLS and CDR2 is YYNGEE. The ends were cut back, 1 base at V and 1 base at J, with 5 bases in the middle. The CDR3 length is 13 residues. Written as DNA, the CDR3 is TGTGCCAGCAGCGTAAATCCGAACACTGAAGCTTTCTTT. It specifies CASSVNPNTEAFF. The variable domain in full, with the rest retrieved from reference TRBV9 and TRBJ1-1, is DSGVTQTPKHLITATGQRVTLRCSPRSGDLSVYWYQQSLDQGLQFLIQYYNGEERAKGNILERFSAQQFPDLHSELNLSSLELGDSALYFCASSVNPNTEAFFGQGTRLTVV.

The rearrangement joins TRBV15 to TRBJ1-1, with 8 bases identical to TRBD1. Trimming at V came to 9 bases and at J to 5 bases, leaving 14 bases not matched to a gene. The length of the CDR3 is 15 residues. Germline loops: CDR1 LNHNV, CDR2 YYDKDF (reference sequence). CDR3 nucleotide sequence: TGTGCCACTGGGGAAAGACAGGGGCGCGGAACTGAAGCTTTCTTT. Translation gives CATGERQGRGTEAFF.